The rows below give T cell receptor beta chains drawn from one sample of a study of blood T cell repertoires in COVID-19. Sequencing was performed with immunoSEQ multiplex PCR; in TCRdb, only in-frame clones are kept and a portion is missing. The profile covers 85,000 to 90,000 clones, with over 75% appearing a single time and 16% taken by the ten largest. Sequencing was carried out using peripheral blood. The receptor set was obtained from an elderly woman with active or convalescent COVID-19. CDR3s include the opening cysteine and the closing phenylalanine or tryptophan. The D gene is left open where the match is weak. Clone size is stated in some rows and not others, as once, few, many or a class when expanded.

V gene	clone size	D gene	J gene	CDR3 DNA	CDR3 protein
TRBV7-8	.	.	TRBJ2-7	TGTGCCAGCAGCTCGACAGGTCGCCAGACGGGGCAGTACTTC	CASSSTGRQTGQYF
TRBV6-4	.	.	TRBJ2-3	TGTGCCAGCAGTTTTAGCCCGGGAAGCACAGATACGCAGTATTTT	CASSFSPGSTDTQYF
TRBV19	.	.	TRBJ2-2	TGTGCCAGTACCCCTGGAGGGGGCTTTTTCGGGGAGCTGTTTTTT	CASTPGGGFFGELFF
TRBV4-3	.	.	TRBJ2-7	TGCGCCAGCAGCCAAGACCGGGGTCCTTACGAGCAGTACTTC	CASSQDRGPYEQYF
TRBV7-9	once	TRBD2	TRBJ2-1	TGTGCCAGCAGCTTGACCGGGACTAGCAGCAACAATGAGCAGTTCTTC	CASSLTGTSSNNEQFF
TRBV6-4	.	TRBD2	TRBJ2-3	TGTGCCAGCAGTGAAAGCGGGAGTTCTGAGACGCAGTATTTT	CASSESGSSETQYF
TRBV10-3	.	TRBD2	TRBJ2-5	TGTGCCATCAGTGAACTAGCGGGAGGAGAAGAGACCCAGTACTTC	CAISELAGGEETQYF
TRBV4-1	.	TRBD1	TRBJ2-5	TGCGCCAGCAGCCATTCACAGGGGTTTCGAGAGACCCAGTACTTC	CASSHSQGFRETQYF
TRBV6-4	.	TRBD1	TRBJ1-2	TGTGCCAGCAGTGCTATAGACAGGGGGCGATCCTACTATGGCTACACCTTC	CASSAIDRGRSYYGYTF
TRBV19	.	.	TRBJ1-5	TGTGCCAGTAGTACCCCGGGGGGAAGCAATCAGCCCCAGCATTTT	CASSTPGGSNQPQHF
TRBV19	few	.	TRBJ1-1	TGTGCCAGTAGTAGTTTCGGCAGGGACACTGAAGCTTTCTTT	CASSSFGRDTEAFF
TRBV29-1	.	.	TRBJ1-4	TGCAGCGTTGGACAGTCTTCTGGTAATGAAAAACTGTTTTTT	CSVGQSSGNEKLFF
TRBV10-3	few	.	TRBJ1-2	TGTGCCATCAGTGATACAGGGTCGGGTTATGGCTACACCTTC	CAISDTGSGYGYTF
TRBV5-1	once	.	TRBJ2-5	TGCGCCAGCAGCTTTCCGGGGGATGAGACCCAGTACTTC	CASSFPGDETQYF
TRBV3-1/TRBV3-2	.	.	TRBJ1-1	TGTGCCAGCAGCCAAGGCGGGGGAAACACTGAAGCTTTCTTT	CASSQGGGNTEAFF
TRBV4-1	.	.	TRBJ2-6	TGCGCCAGCAGCCAGACACCTTCCTCTGGGGCCAACGTCCTGACTTTC	CASSQTPSSGANVLTF
TRBV6-5	.	.	TRBJ1-3	TGTGCCAGCAGTTATTCTACCGCGGTCTCTGGAAACACCATATATTTT	CASSYSTAVSGNTIYF
TRBV6-5	.	TRBD2	TRBJ2-2	TGTGCCAGCAGTTCCCGGAGCGGGGGGGCCGCCGGGGAGCTGTTTTTT	CASSSRSGGAAGELFF
TRBV19	.	.	TRBJ2-1	TGTGCCAGTAGTATAGATCTCTGGGTAGCGTCAGGGGACAATGAGCAGTTCTTC	CASSIDLWVASGDNEQFF
TRBV27	few	.	TRBJ2-1	TGTGCCAGCAGTTTGGGGTCCAGCGGGAATGAGCAGTTCTTC	CASSLGSSGNEQFF
TRBV19	few	TRBD1	TRBJ2-7	TGTGCCAGTAGTAAATACAGGGGCAGCCACGAGCAGTACTTC	CASSKYRGSHEQYF
TRBV3-1/TRBV3-2	.	TRBD2	TRBJ2-7	TGTGCCAGCAGCCAAAGTCGGGGGACTAGCGGGGGGCCCCTCTACGAGCAGTACTTC	CASSQSRGTSGGPLYEQYF
TRBV15	few	TRBD1	TRBJ2-1	TGTGCCACCAGCAGACCCTCGAGGGGGCCGACGGGTGAGCAGTTCTTC	CATSRPSRGPTGEQFF
TRBV30	.	TRBD2	TRBJ2-3	TGTGCCTGGAGTGTAAGCGGGGGCCCTGGGGATACGCAGTATTTT	CAWSVSGGPGDTQYF